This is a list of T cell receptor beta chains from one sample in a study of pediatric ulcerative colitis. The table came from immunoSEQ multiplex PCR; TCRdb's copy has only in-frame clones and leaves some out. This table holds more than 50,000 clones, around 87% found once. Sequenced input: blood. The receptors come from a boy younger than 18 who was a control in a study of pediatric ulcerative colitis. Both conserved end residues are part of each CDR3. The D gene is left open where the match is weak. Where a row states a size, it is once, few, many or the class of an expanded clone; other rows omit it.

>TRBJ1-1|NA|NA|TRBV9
TGTGCCAGCAGCGGGGGAACAGGGACAACACCTGAAGCTTTCTTT
CASSGGTGTTPEAFF
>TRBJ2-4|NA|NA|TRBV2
TGTGCCAGCGGTCAGATAGGGATTCAGTACTTC
CASGQIGIQYF
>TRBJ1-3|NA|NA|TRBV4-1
TGCGCCAGCAGCCAAGTTGTTCAGGGTACGGACACCATATATTTT
CASSQVVQGTDTIYF
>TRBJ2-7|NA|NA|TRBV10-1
TGCGCCCCCGGGGACGAGCAGTACTTC
CAPGDEQYF
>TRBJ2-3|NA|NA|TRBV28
TGTGCCAGCATTCATAGGTGGGAACTCACAGATACGCAGTATTTT
CASIHRWELTDTQYF
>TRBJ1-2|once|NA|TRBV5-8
TGTGCCAGCAGCTTGGTACAGGGATCGATCTATGGCTACACCTTC
CASSLVQGSIYGYTF
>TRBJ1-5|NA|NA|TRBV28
TGTGCCAGCAGTTTGTCACAGGGCCTTATTCCCCAGCATTTT
CASSLSQGLIPQHF
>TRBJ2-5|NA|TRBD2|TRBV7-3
TGTGCCAGCAGCCTCGGACTAGCGGGAGAAAAAGAGACCCAGTACTTC
CASSLGLAGEKETQYF
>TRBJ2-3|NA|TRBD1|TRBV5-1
TGCGCCAGCAGCCCGGACAGGGGGGCAGATACGCAGTATTTT
CASSPDRGADTQYF
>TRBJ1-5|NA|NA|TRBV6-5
TGTGCCAGCAGTTACGCTCAGTCAGTCAATCAGCCCCAGCATTTT
CASSYAQSVNQPQHF
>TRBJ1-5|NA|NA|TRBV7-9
TGTGCCAGCAGCTTAGGTGTAACAGGCCCCTCCTATAGCAATCAGCCCCAGCATTTT
CASSLGVTGPSYSNQPQHF
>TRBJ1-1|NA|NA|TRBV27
TGTGCCAGCAGTCTCGGGTTTGGCACTGAAGCTTTCTTT
CASSLGFGTEAFF
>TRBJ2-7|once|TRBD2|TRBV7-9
TGTGCCAGCAGCTTAGCGCGGGAGAATGTGTACGAGCAGTACTTC
CASSLARENVYEQYF
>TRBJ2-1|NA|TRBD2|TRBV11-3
TGTGCCAGCAGCTTAGAAGCTAGCGGGGGTAGGAATGAGCAGTTCTTC
CASSLEASGGRNEQFF
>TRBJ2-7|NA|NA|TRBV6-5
TGTGCCAGCAGGCCGGGGGGCCCTTACGAGCAGTACTTC
CASRPGGPYEQYF
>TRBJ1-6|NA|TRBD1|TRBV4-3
TGCGCCAGCAGCCCCGGGACAGGGAATTCACCCCTCCACTTT
CASSPGTGNSPLHF
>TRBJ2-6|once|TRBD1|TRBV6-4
TGTGCCAGCAGTGGGGGGACAGGGGGCTCTGGGGCCAACGTCCTGACTTTC
CASSGGTGGSGANVLTF
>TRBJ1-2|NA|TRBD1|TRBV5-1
TGCGCCAGCAGCTTGGACCCAGGACAGGGGAATGGCTACACCTTC
CASSLDPGQGNGYTF
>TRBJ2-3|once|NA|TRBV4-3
TGCGCCAGCAGCCGAGTAACTAGCTACGGTGGGGATACGCAGTATTTT
CASSRVTSYGGDTQYF
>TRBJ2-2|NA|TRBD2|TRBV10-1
TGCGCCAGCAGTGAGTCCGGGGGGGCGAACACCGGGGAGCTGTTTTTT
CASSESGGANTGELFF
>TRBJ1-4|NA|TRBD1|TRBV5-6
TGTGCCAGCAATAATAGGGGGCGTAGTGAAAAACTGTTTTTT
CASNNRGRSEKLFF
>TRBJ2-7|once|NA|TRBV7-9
TGTGCCAGCAGCTGGGGCCCGGGACCTCGCATCTACGAGCAGTACTTC
CASSWGPGPRIYEQYF
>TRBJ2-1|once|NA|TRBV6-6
TGTGCCAGCAGCAAGAACAATGAGCAGTTCTTC
CASSKNNEQFF
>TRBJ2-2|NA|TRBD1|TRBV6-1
TGTGCCAGCAGTGAAGGACAGGGATCCACCGGGGAGCTGTTTTTT
CASSEGQGSTGELFF
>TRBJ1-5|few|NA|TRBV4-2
TGTGCCAGCAGCCAAGATTCGCGAGGCTTCAATCAGCCCCAGCATTTT
CASSQDSRGFNQPQHF
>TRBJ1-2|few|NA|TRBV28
TGTGCCAGCAGTTTAATAGGGGGTGGAGGCTACACCTTC
CASSLIGGGGYTF
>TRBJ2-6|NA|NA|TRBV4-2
TGTGCCAGCAGCCAAGCGATGGCGGATGGGGCCAACGTCCTGACTTTC
CASSQAMADGANVLTF
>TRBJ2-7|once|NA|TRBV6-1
TGTGCCAGCAGCGGTCCGGGGGTCTACTCCTACGAGCAGTACTTC
CASSGPGVYSYEQYF
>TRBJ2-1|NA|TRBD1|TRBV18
TGTGCCAGCTCACCATTCTCCGACAGGGGCTATGAGCAGTTCTTC
CASSPFSDRGYEQFF
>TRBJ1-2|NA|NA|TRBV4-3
TGCGCCAGCAGCCAGTCTGGGTCAGCTAACTATGGCTACACCTTC
CASSQSGSANYGYTF
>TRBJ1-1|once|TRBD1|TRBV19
TGTGCCAGTAGCGCCGGGACAGGGGTCCCCAACACTGAAGCTTTCTTT
CASSAGTGVPNTEAFF
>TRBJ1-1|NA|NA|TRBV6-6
TGTGCCAGCACCTGGACAGTTAACACTGAAGCTTTCTTT
CASTWTVNTEAFF
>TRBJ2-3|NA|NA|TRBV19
TGTGCCAGTAGTCGGTCGGCAGATACGCAGTATTTT
CASSRSADTQYF
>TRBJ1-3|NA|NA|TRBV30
TGTGCCTGGAGCCGGGACTGGAACTCTGGAAACACCATATATTTT
CAWSRDWNSGNTIYF
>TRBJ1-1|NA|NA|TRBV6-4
TGTGCCAGCAGTGAACAGCGTAACACTGAAGCTTTCTTT
CASSEQRNTEAFF
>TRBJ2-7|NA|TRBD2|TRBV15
TGTGCCACCAGCAGGAAGCGGGAGGGGGGCGAGCAGTACTTC
CATSRKREGGEQYF
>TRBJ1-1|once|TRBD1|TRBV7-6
TGTGCCAGCAGCTTAGCGTCAGACAGGGCAAACACTGAAGCTTTCTTT
CASSLASDRANTEAFF
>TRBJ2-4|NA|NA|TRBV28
TGTGCCAGCAGTTTATCCCAGTTAGCCAAAAACATTCAGTACTTC
CASSLSQLAKNIQYF
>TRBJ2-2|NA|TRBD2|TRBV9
TGTGCCAGCAGCGTAGCTAGCGGAGCAACCGGGGAGCTGTTTTTT
CASSVASGATGELFF
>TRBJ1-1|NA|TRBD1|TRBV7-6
TGTGCCAGCCGGACAGGGGGCGTGAACACTGAAGCTTTCTTT
CASRTGGVNTEAFF
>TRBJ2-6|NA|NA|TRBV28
TGTGCCAGCTCGACTGGGGCCAACGTCCTGACTTTC
CASSTGANVLTF
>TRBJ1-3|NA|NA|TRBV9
TGTGCCAGCAGCGCCCCGGGGGGCGGAAACACCATATATTTT
CASSAPGGGNTIYF
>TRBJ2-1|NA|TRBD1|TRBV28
TGTGCCAGCAAAGACATCAGGGGGCTTACTTCCTACAATGAGCAGTTCTTC
CASKDIRGLTSYNEQFF
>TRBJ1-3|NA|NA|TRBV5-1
TGCGCCAGCAGCCAACAGGCTCCTGGAAACACCATATATTTT
CASSQQAPGNTIYF
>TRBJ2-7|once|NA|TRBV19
TGTGCCAGTAGCCCCTACAGGGTAAACTACGAGCAGTACTTC
CASSPYRVNYEQYF
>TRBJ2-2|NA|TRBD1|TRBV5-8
TGTGCCAGCAGCCGTAGGGGACAGGGGCGACCCGGGGAGCTGTTTTTT
CASSRRGQGRPGELFF
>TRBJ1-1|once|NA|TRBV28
TGTGCCAGCAGTTTATGGATTGGGGTGAACACTGAAGCTTTCTTT
CASSLWIGVNTEAFF
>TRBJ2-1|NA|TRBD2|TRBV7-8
TGTGCCAGCAGCTCCCATAGCGGGAGGGCGGACAATGAGCAGTTCTTC
CASSSHSGRADNEQFF